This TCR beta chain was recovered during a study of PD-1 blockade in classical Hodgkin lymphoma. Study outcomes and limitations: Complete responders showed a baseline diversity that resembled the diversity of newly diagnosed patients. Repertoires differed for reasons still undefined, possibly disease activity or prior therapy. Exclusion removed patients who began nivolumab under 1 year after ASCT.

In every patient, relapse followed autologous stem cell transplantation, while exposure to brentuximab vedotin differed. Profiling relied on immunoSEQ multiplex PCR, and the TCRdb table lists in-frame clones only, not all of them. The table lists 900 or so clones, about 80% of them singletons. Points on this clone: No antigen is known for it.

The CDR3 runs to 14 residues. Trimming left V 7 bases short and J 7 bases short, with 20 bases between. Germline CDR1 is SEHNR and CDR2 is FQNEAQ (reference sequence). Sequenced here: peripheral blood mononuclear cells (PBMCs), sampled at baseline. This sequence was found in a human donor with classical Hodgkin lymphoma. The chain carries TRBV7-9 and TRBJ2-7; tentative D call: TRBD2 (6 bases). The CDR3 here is CASTSAGYNKEQYF. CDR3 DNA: TGTGCCAGCACCAGTGCGGGGTATAATAAAGAGCAGTACTTC.